This is a list of T cell receptor beta chains from one sample in a study of metastatic and nonmetastatic thyroid tumors. TCRdb re-called the PCR reads through MiXCR. Among some 52,000 clones listed, roughly 15% were seen once. The sequenced sample was blood. The origin of the receptors is a female donor with papillary thyroid cancer or a benign thyroid nodule (not recorded which). Some clones in this sample may be carry-over from other donors' samples. Both conserved end residues are part of each CDR3. D genes are given only for firm matches. Clone size appears in some rows only: once, few, many, or a class for an expanded clone.

>many|TRBV9|.|TRBJ2-6
TGTGCCAGCAGCGTACCGGCGGCGGGGGCCAACGTCCTGACTTTC
CASSVPAAGANVLTF
>.|TRBV18|TRBD1|TRBJ1-2
TGTGCCAGCTCACGACCACAGGGGCTGGGGCATGGCTACACCTTC
CASSRPQGLGHGYTF
>many|TRBV7-9|.|TRBJ2-5
TGTGCCAGCAGCCTAAGGACTACCCGAGAGACCCAGTACTTC
CASSLRTTRETQYF
>many|TRBV7-6|.|TRBJ2-3
TGTGCCAGCAGTGTCCCTGGCAGCACAGATACGCAGTATTTT
CASSVPGSTDTQYF
>few|TRBV28|.|TRBJ2-7
TGTGCCAGCAGTTTTGCGGCCTACGAGCAGTACTTC
CASSFAAYEQYF
>many|TRBV6-1|.|TRBJ2-3
TGTGCCAGCAGAGGCCAGGGCCTTATCACAGATACGCAGTATTTT
CASRGQGLITDTQYF
>many|TRBV12-3/TRBV12-4|TRBD1|TRBJ1-6
TGTGCCAGCACCTCGGGACAGGGTTGGTCACCCCTCCACTTT
CASTSGQGWSPLHF
>.|TRBV7-8|.|TRBJ2-7
TGTGCCAGCAGCCAAGCCACCTCCTACGAGCAGTACTTC
CASSQATSYEQYF
>many|TRBV29-1|.|TRBJ1-1
TGCAGCGCCGAGGACGGGAACACTGAAGCTTTCTTT
CSAEDGNTEAFF
>many|TRBV11-3|TRBD1|TRBJ2-2
TGTGCCAGCAGCCACAGGGGTAACACCGGGGAGCTGTTTTTT
CASSHRGNTGELFF